Listed here are 6 T cell receptor beta chains from one sample, sequenced in a study of T cell changes during pregnancy in multiple sclerosis. Generated by immunoSEQ multiplex PCR, the TCRdb table keeps only in-frame clones and is missing some. The sample carries approximately 65,000 clones, 91% recorded once. Here the sequenced sample was CD4+ T cells from peripheral blood mononuclear cells, taken in the first trimester of pregnancy. All receptors derive from a female donor with multiple sclerosis, enrolled in a pregnancy study.

Concerning this clone: At the DNA level, this CDR3 is encoded by other sequences in the same sample as well. This chain connects TRBV9 to TRBJ1-2; no clear D gene. CDR3 length: 13 amino acids. The germline gives CDR1 SGDLS, CDR2 YYNGEE. Between the trimmed V and J ends, which lost 0 bases and 0 bases, there was a span of 3 bases. The CDR3 sequence: CASSVDSNYGYTF. The CDR3 coding sequence is TGTGCCAGCAGCGTAGACTCTAACTATGGCTACACCTTC.

The chain couples TRBV19 to TRBJ2-2, with 7 bases fitting TRBD1. The CDR3 runs 14 residues. Looked up from germline, CDR1 is LNHDA and CDR2 is SQIVND (reference sequence). Trimming at V came to 7 bases and at J to 7 bases, leaving 9 bases not matched to a gene. The DNA of the CDR3 is TGTGCCAGTAATGCCCGACAGGGTAACGGGGAGCTGTTTTTT. Translated: CASNARQGNGELFF.

This clone was observed a handful of times. The V call is TRBV30, the J call TRBJ1-1, with TRBD1 matching 7 bases. The CDR3 has 12 amino acids. V gave up 4 bases and J gave up 11 bases; unmatched junction bases: 10. Germline CDR1 reads GTSNPN; CDR2 reads SVGIG (reference sequence). CDR3 sequence (DNA): TGTGCCTGGACCCAACAGGGGTTGAGGGCTTTCTTT. Encoded protein: CAWTQQGLRAFF.

CDR3 sequence: CASSGPRTGETEAFF. The CDR3 nucleotides are TGTGCCAGCAGCGGACCTAGGACAGGGGAAACTGAAGCTTTCTTT. The V gene is TRBV5-4, the J gene TRBJ1-1, with 9 bases lining up with TRBD1. CDR3 size: 15 residues. From germline, CDR1 is SGHNT and CDR2 YYREEE (reference sequence). V lost 4 bases to trimming and J lost 5 bases; unmatched junction nucleotides: 9.

The genes are TRBV7-2 and TRBJ1-3; TRBD1 matches at 7 bases. The germline gives CDR1 SGHTA, CDR2 FQGNSA. Trimming cost V 0 bases and J 1 base; bases outside gene matches: 3. CDR3 length: 16 amino acids. CDR3 residues: CASSLASTGSGNTIYF. As DNA, the CDR3 is TGTGCCAGCAGCTTAGCGTCGACAGGGTCTGGAAACACCATATATTTT.

CDR3 DNA sequence: TGTGCCAGCAGTAACATCGGACTCCCCGGGGAGCTGTTTTTT. Its protein product is CASSNIGLPGELFF. The chain is built from TRBV7-9 and TRBJ2-2, with D tentatively TRBD2 (5 bases). The V end was cut by 6 bases, the J end by 6 bases, with 14 bases between. The length of the CDR3 is 14 residues. Germline-derived CDR1 and CDR2 are SEHNR and FQNEAQ (reference sequence). The entire variable domain, with the rest obtained from reference TRBV7-9 and TRBJ2-2, is as follows: DTGVSQNPRHKITKRGQNVTFRCDPISEHNRLYWYRQTLGQGPEFLTYFQNEAQLEKSRLLSDRFSAERPKGSFSTLEIQRTEQGDSAMYLCASSNIGLPGELFFGEGSRLTVL.